The 21 T cell receptor beta chains reported below all come from one sample, sequenced in a study of spatial heterogeneity in lung cancer. From the 5' RACE reads, TCRdb called clonotypes with MiXCR, one entry per CDR3 protein. The repertoire has around 98,000 distinct CDR3 sequences, approximately 20% of them found once; the top ten carry 21%. As for time point: blood at routine non-recurrence follow-up after resection. The sequenced sample was PBMCs, obtained at follow-up. These receptors were taken from a male donor with early-stage non-small cell lung cancer.

The gene calls are TRBV13 and TRBJ2-1; the D is unclear. Germline CDR1 reads PRHDT; CDR2 reads FYEKMQ (reference sequence). V lost 6 bases, J lost 3 bases, and 6 bases lay in between. The CDR3 loop spans 12 amino acids. CDR3 sequence reads: CASSYGYNEQFF. The CDR3, as DNA: TGTGCCAGCAGTTACGGCTACAATGAGCAGTTCTTC.

This clonotype was seen more than once but under ten times. This chain links TRBV30 with TRBJ1-5, with D hard to call. This CDR3 has 13 amino acids. Germline lookup yields CDR1 GTSNPN and CDR2 SVGIG (reference sequence). V gave up 0 bases and J gave up 4 bases, with 7 bases separating them. The CDR3 region is CAWSVAGNQPQHF. The CDR3 DNA sequence: TGTGCCTGGAGTGTAGCGGGGAATCAGCCCCAGCATTTT.

The rearrangement joins TRBV5-1 to TRBJ2-1, with 8 bases identical to TRBD2. V lost 5 bases, J lost 4 bases, and 8 bases stayed unmatched. CDR1 SGHRS and CDR2 YFSETQ come from the germline V gene. This CDR3 has 15 amino acids. The CDR3 region is CASSFTSGAYNEQFF. In DNA, the CDR3 is TGCGCCAGCAGTTTCACTAGCGGAGCTTACAATGAGCAGTTCTTC.

This clonotype was found many times. The J gene is TRBJ2-3, the V gene TRBV20-1; D gene ambiguous. Germline V lookup: CDR1 DFQATT, CDR2 SNEGSKA (reference sequence). The V and J ends lost 5 bases and 2 bases respectively, with 17 bases between them. CDR3 length equals 15 residues. DNA for the CDR3: TGCAGTGCTTCCCTCCCACGGGTACCCACAGATACGCAGTATTTT. Protein sequence: CSASLPRVPTDTQYF.

This clonotype appeared a few times. V and J are TRBV7-2 and TRBJ2-7; 9 bases fit TRBD1. Germline CDR1 and CDR2: SGHTA and FQGNSA. After removal of 5 bases from V and 4 bases from J, the junction contained 6 bases not matched to a gene. This CDR3 spans 14 amino acids. The CDR3 sequence is CASSRTGQGYEQYV. The CDR3 coding sequence is TGTGCCAGCAGCCGGACGGGACAGGGTTACGAGCAGTACGTC.

This chain uses TRBV2 with TRBJ2-7; D may be TRBD1 (5 bases). Germline CDR1 is SNHLY and CDR2 is FYNNEI. V was shortened by 6 bases and J by 0 bases, with 9 bases between the two germline ends. The CDR3 spans 13 residues. The chain's CDR3 is CASRQESSYEQYF. The CDR3, as DNA: TGTGCCAGCAGACAGGAAAGCTCCTACGAGCAGTACTTC. The whole variable domain, filled in from reference TRBV2 and TRBJ2-7, reads EPEVTQTPSHQVTQMGQEVILRCVPISNHLYFYWYRQILGQKVEFLVSFYNNEISEKSEIFDDQFSVERPDGSNFTLKIRSTKLEDSAMYFCASRQESSYEQYFGPGTRLTVT.

This clonotype was seen ten or more times. The chain recombines TRBV4-3 with TRBJ1-6, with no clear D. The CDR3 totals 17 residues. CDR1 and CDR2 from the germline V gene are LGHNA and YSLEER. Deletions cut 0 bases from V and 0 bases from J, with 9 bases between. The CDR3 reads CASSQDFSSSYNSPLHF. The CDR3 DNA sequence: TGCGCCAGCAGCCAAGATTTTTCCAGCTCCTATAATTCACCCCTCCACTTT.

With respect to this clonotype: The junction departs from germline at one end; a sequencing error may be responsible. The chain is built from TRBV12-3 or TRBV12-4 and TRBJ2-1; 12 bases agree with TRBD2. This CDR3 contains 16 residues. The CDR3: CASSPLAGGPEDDQFF. DNA of the CDR3: TGTGCCAGCAGTCCACTAGCGGGAGGCCCCGAGGATGACCAGTTCTTC.

This chain uses TRBV10-3 with TRBJ2-5, with D uncertain. This CDR3 is 13 amino acids long. V was shortened by 3 bases and J by 4 bases, with 9 bases between the two germline ends. Looked up from germline, CDR1 is ENHRY and CDR2 is SYGVKD. The CDR3 loop is CAISEPRTETQYF. CDR3 nucleotide sequence: TGTGCCATCAGTGAACCCAGGACAGAGACCCAGTACTTC.

The chain has TRBV19 and TRBJ2-2; 9 bases align to TRBD2. V shed 8 bases, J shed 6 bases, and the junction held 4 bases outside the gene matches. CDR3 length: 13 amino acids. CDR1 and CDR2 (germline): LNHDA, SQIVND (reference sequence). CDR3 in amino acids: CASRLAGSGELFF. The CDR3 nucleotides read TGTGCCAGTCGTCTAGCGGGATCCGGGGAGCTGTTTTTT.

V is TRBV2 and J is TRBJ1-5; 8 bases align to TRBD1. Unmatched junction bases numbered 8, after V lost 7 bases and J lost 3 bases. CDR1 and CDR2 (germline): SNHLY, FYNNEI. The CDR3 is 15 amino acids. The CDR3 is CASKVQTGVNQPQHF. The CDR3 nucleotides are TGTGCCAGCAAGGTCCAGACAGGGGTCAATCAGCCCCAGCATTTT. Variable domain in full (rest from reference TRBV2 and TRBJ1-5): EPEVTQTPSHQVTQMGQEVILRCVPISNHLYFYWYRQILGQKVEFLVSFYNNEISEKSEIFDDQFSVERPDGSNFTLKIRSTKLEDSAMYFCASKVQTGVNQPQHFGDGTRLSIL.

The gene calls are TRBV29-1 and TRBJ1-1; unclear D gene. This CDR3 is 13 amino acids long. V lost 4 bases and J lost 0, with 9 bases in between. The germline V gene has CDR1 SQVTM and CDR2 ANQGSEA. The CDR3 protein is CSVVEQMNTEAFF. The CDR3 coding sequence is TGCAGCGTTGTGGAACAGATGAACACTGAAGCTTTCTTT.

V gene TRBV5-4 combines with J gene TRBJ1-1; D may be TRBD1 (5 bases). The CDR3 contains 13 residues. Germline V gene data show CDR1 as SGHNT and CDR2 as YYREEE (reference sequence). The V gene lost 4 bases and the J gene lost 4 bases, with 11 bases spanning the gap. The CDR3 protein is CASSKDISTEAFF. The CDR3 DNA sequence: TGTGCCAGCAGCAAGGACATATCCACTGAAGCTTTCTTT.

Here the CDR3 DNA reads TGTGCCAGCAGGTTATCAGGACAGGGCCCACTCTATGGCTACACCTTC. It yields the protein CASRLSGQGPLYGYTF. J is TRBJ1-2 and V is TRBV12-3 or TRBV12-4; 8 positions agree with TRBD1. With V trimmed by 6 bases and J by 4 bases, 13 bases remained unmatched. The CDR3 length is 16 residues.

This rearrangement joins TRBV20-1 to TRBJ2-7, with D perhaps matching TRBD2 (6 bases). From germline, CDR1 is DFQATT and CDR2 SNEGSKA (reference sequence). There are 14 residues in the CDR3. Trimming pared 0 bases from V and 3 bases from J, leaving 12 bases between. In DNA, the CDR3 is TGCAGTGCTAGAGATATGGCTAGCGTCTACGAGCAGTACTTC. It specifies CSARDMASVYEQYF.

This sequence joins TRBV21-1 and TRBJ2-5; TRBD1, the table's D call, lacks a check against the DNA. TRBV21-1 is listed as a pseudogene. This CDR3 comprises 20 residues. The CDR3 DNA is TGTGCCAGCAGCAAAGTCTCCAGGGTCGGGGGGCCCAAAGGGCGCAAGACCCAGTACTTC. Amino acid sequence: CASSKVSRVGGPKGRKTQYF.

V usage is TRBV7-2 and J usage is TRBJ2-3, with D possibly TRBD2 on 5 matching bases. Germline-derived CDR1 and CDR2 are SGHTA and FQGNSA. The CDR3 runs 15 residues. V was trimmed by 5 bases and J by 0 bases, leaving 12 bases between them. The CDR3 DNA reads TGTGCCAGCAGCCCAGAGGGAGCTAGCACAGATACGCAGTATTTT. Translation gives CASSPEGASTDTQYF. Full variable domain (missing parts from reference TRBV7-2 and TRBJ2-3): GAGVSQSPSNKVTEKGKDVELRCDPISGHTALYWYRQSLGQGLEFLIYFQGNSAPDKSGLPSDRFSAERTGGSVSTLTIQRTQQEDSAVYLCASSPEGASTDTQYFGPGTRLTVL.

The chain recombines TRBV7-6 with TRBJ2-2; TRBD2 might be the D (5 bases). Germline CDR1 SGHVS, CDR2 FNYEAQ. Trimming removed 1 base at V and 2 bases at J, with 8 bases between. The CDR3 runs 15 residues. The CDR3 region is CASSLEGVNTGELFF. CDR3 sequence (DNA): TGTGCCAGCAGCTTAGAGGGAGTCAACACCGGGGAGCTGTTTTTT. Based on the CDR3 plus reference TRBV7-6 and TRBJ2-2, the full variable domain is GAGVSQSPRYKVTKRGQDVALRCDPISGHVSLYWYRQALGQGPEFLTYFNYEAQQDKSGLPNDRFSAERPEGSISTLTIQRTEQRDSAMYRCASSLEGVNTGELFFGEGSRLTVL.

This clonotype was seen more than once but under ten times. The chain combines TRBV6-2 or TRBV6-3 with TRBJ2-7; tentative D call: TRBD1 (5 bases). V lost 2 bases and J 2 bases, leaving 13 bases between the germline ends. Germline V lookup: CDR1 MNHEY, CDR2 SVGEGT. The CDR3 consists of 15 residues. For the CDR3, the DNA is TGTGCCAGCAGTTACCCGGACACCTCCGCCTACGAGCAGTACTTC. It encodes CASSYPDTSAYEQYF.

This clonotype was recorded many times. V gene TRBV7-9 combines with J gene TRBJ2-3; TRBD1 agrees at 9 bases. CDR3 length: 14 residues. V trimming: 5 bases; J trimming: 4 bases; junction bases outside the gene matches: 4. Germline CDR1 SEHNR, CDR2 FQNEAQ (reference sequence). CDR3 nucleotides: TGTGCCAGCAGCAAGACAGGGGGGTCAGATACGCAGTATTTT. Encoded protein: CASSKTGGSDTQYF.

This clonotype has at least ten counts. CDR3: CASSILGKQNIQYF. The CDR3 nucleotides read TGTGCCAGTAGTATCTTAGGGAAGCAAAACATTCAGTACTTC. V and J are TRBV19 and TRBJ2-4; D is unresolved. The germline gives CDR1 LNHDA, CDR2 SQIVND (reference sequence). V lost 3 bases to trimming and J lost 5 bases, with 11 bases between them. This CDR3 has 14 amino acids.